The rows below give T cell receptor beta chains drawn from one sample of a study of Ad26.COV2.S vaccination and SARS-CoV-2 variants. Only in-frame clones appear in the TCRdb table, and some are missing; sequencing was by immunoSEQ multiplex PCR. Here the sample spans approximately 350,000 clones, 80% to 90% being singletons. The sample consisted of peripheral blood, taken in a trial of Ad26.COV2.S vaccine versus placebo. The receptors shown here come from a person between 18 and 65 years old who received the Ad26.COV2.S COVID-19 vaccine or a placebo. Both conserved end residues are part of each CDR3. Fields, in order: D gene, V gene, J gene, clone size, CDR3 DNA, CDR3 protein. D genes are given only for firm matches. Size tells how often a clone was seen (once, few, many) or the class of an expanded clone, and some rows leave it out.

-,TRBV5-4,TRBJ2-1,-,TGTGCCAGCAGGGCTGGGAATGTAAATGAGCAGTTCTTC,CASRAGNVNEQFF
TRBD2,TRBV11-3,TRBJ2-2,-,TGTGCCAGCACTCGCGGGAGGGGTGGGGAGCTGTTTTTT,CASTRGRGGELFF
-,TRBV4-1,TRBJ1-5,-,TGCGCCAGCAGCCAAGATGGGCGGGATCAGCCCCAGCATTTT,CASSQDGRDQPQHF
TRBD1,TRBV11-2,TRBJ1-4,-,TGTGCCAGCAGCACCTACCGGGACAGTAGCGAAAAACTGTTTTTT,CASSTYRDSSEKLFF
-,TRBV29-1,TRBJ1-2,-,TGCAGCGTGGACCGGGTCCCCTTGGTACTTGGCTACACCTTC,CSVDRVPLVLGYTF
-,TRBV5-6,TRBJ1-5,-,TGTGCCAGCAGCGGGAGGGGTTTCAGCAATCAGCCCCAGCATTTT,CASSGRGFSNQPQHF
TRBD1,TRBV10-1,TRBJ2-7,-,TGCGCCAGCAGTGAGTCGCCTACAGGGGAACCCTACGAGCAGTACTTC,CASSESPTGEPYEQYF
-,TRBV9,TRBJ1-1,few,TGTGCCAGCAGCCCCCGATGGCAGATGAACACTGAAGCTTTCTTT,CASSPRWQMNTEAFF
-,TRBV6-1,TRBJ1-2,-,TGTGCCAGCAGTGAACAGGGAAACTATGGCTACACCTTC,CASSEQGNYGYTF
-,TRBV5-1,TRBJ2-1,-,TGCGCCAGCAGTTCTGAGGGACACAATGAGCAGTTCTTC,CASSSEGHNEQFF
-,TRBV2,TRBJ1-4,-,TGTGCCAGCGTTCCTGGTGAAAAACTGTTTTTT,CASVPGEKLFF
TRBD1,TRBV6-5,TRBJ1-6,-,TGTGCCAGCAGGACAGGGGGGCATTCACCCCTCCACTTT,CASRTGGHSPLHF
-,TRBV29-1,TRBJ2-5,-,TGCAGCGTTGAAGGATGGCAGAACCAAGAGACCCAGTACTTC,CSVEGWQNQETQYF
-,TRBV19,TRBJ1-2,-,TGTGCCAGTAGTCCCGGGCCCTCGAGCGGTGGCTACACCTTC,CASSPGPSSGGYTF
TRBD1,TRBV7-3,TRBJ2-1,-,TGTGCCAGCAGCTTGACGACAGGGGACCTATACAATGAGCAGTTCTTC,CASSLTTGDLYNEQFF
-,TRBV7-2,TRBJ1-6,-,TGTGCCAGCAGCTTAGCGAGTGCTCGGGATTCACCCCTCCACTTT,CASSLASARDSPLHF
-,TRBV28,TRBJ1-2,-,TGTGCCAGCAGTGGGTCAGCCAGACTTCACACCTTC,CASSGSARLHTF
-,TRBV12-3/TRBV12-4,TRBJ2-5,-,TGTGCCAGCAGTGTCGGACCGAAAGAGACCCAGTACTTC,CASSVGPKETQYF
-,TRBV6-2/TRBV6-3,TRBJ2-4,once,TGTGCCAGCAGTTACGGGCAGGGAGGCGACATTCAGTACTTC,CASSYGQGGDIQYF
-,TRBV25-1,TRBJ2-2,-,TGTGCCAGCAGTGAATTGAAAGACAACACCGGGGAGCTGTTTTTT,CASSELKDNTGELFF
-,TRBV4-3,TRBJ2-3,-,TGCGCCAGCAGCCAGACAGGCGACCTAACAGATACGCAGTATTTT,CASSQTGDLTDTQYF
TRBD1,TRBV10-3,TRBJ2-2,-,TGTGCCATCAGCCCCCAGGGGGCGCTTTCCGGGGAGCTGTTTTTT,CAISPQGALSGELFF
-,TRBV29-1,TRBJ2-7,-,TGCAGCGTTGAAGTAGGGGATACCTACGAGCAGTACTTC,CSVEVGDTYEQYF
TRBD1,TRBV7-6,TRBJ2-3,-,TGTGCCAGCAGCTCGACAGGGGGCCCGTCTGATACGCAGTATTTT,CASSSTGGPSDTQYF
-,TRBV10-3,TRBJ1-4,-,TGTGCCATCAGGCCCGGGCCTTCTAATGAAAAACTGTTTTTT,CAIRPGPSNEKLFF
-,TRBV6-5,TRBJ1-5,-,TGTGCCAGCAGCCAGGGAGGGGTTGGTTATCAGCCCCAGCATTTT,CASSQGGVGYQPQHF
-,TRBV7-8,TRBJ1-2,-,TGTGCCAGCAGCCACGAACACTATGGCTACACCTTC,CASSHEHYGYTF
TRBD1,TRBV6-2/TRBV6-3,TRBJ2-7,-,TGTGCCAGCAGCCGCGGACAGGGGTACGAGCAGTACTTC,CASSRGQGYEQYF